This T cell receptor beta chain comes out of a study of T cells in localized non-small cell lung cancer. Study-level findings and limits: There was higher T cell clonality in uninvolved adjacent lung than in tumor, and it was highest there. In adjacent lung appeared a median around 56 of the top 100 tumor clones. Longer overall survival accompanied higher blood T cell density.

Using immunoSEQ multiplex PCR, the repertoire was profiled, and TCRdb retains in-frame clones only, with some absent. Of about 8,200 clones in the sample, around three fifths were seen once. Germline CDR1 reads SGDLS; CDR2 reads YYNGEE. V was shortened by 5 bases and J by 6 bases, with 12 bases between the two germline ends. The CDR3 length is 13 residues. This clone was counted between two and nine times. Its antigen is not known. The sample here was lymph node tissue, taken before any cancer treatment. This clonotype originated in an older male donor with stage I squamous cell lung carcinoma. The rearrangement links TRBV9 to TRBJ1-5, with D tentatively TRBD1 (5 bases). DNA of the CDR3: TGTGCCAGCAGTGCACAGGTATTTCAGCCCCAGCATTTT. It codes for CASSAQVFQPQHF. Variable domain in full (rest from reference TRBV9 and TRBJ1-5): DSGVTQTPKHLITATGQRVTLRCSPRSGDLSVYWYQQSLDQGLQFLIQYYNGEERAKGNILERFSAQQFPDLHSELNLSSLELGDSALYFCASSAQVFQPQHFGDGTRLSIL.